Presented here are 14 T cell receptor beta chains from one specimen sequenced in a study of OX40 agonist ivuxolimab in advanced cancers. Measured with immunoSEQ multiplex PCR; TCRdb has only the in-frame clones, and not every one. Of tens of thousands of clones in the sample, about 85% were seen once. The sample was CD4+ or CD8+ T cells sorted from blood, taken in a trial of the OX40 agonist ivuxolimab. The receptors here all came from an adult with an advanced solid tumor such as melanoma, head and neck, liver or kidney cancer.

The V and J genes are TRBV11-1 and TRBJ2-7; TRBD1 or TRBD2 may be the D gene (5 bases each). The germline V gene encodes CDR1 SGHAT and CDR2 FQDESV (reference sequence). Trimming cost V 2 bases and J 0 bases, with 8 bases left between them. There are 14 residues in the CDR3. CDR3 nucleotides: TGTGCCAGCAGCTTACGGGGCGACTCCTACGAGCAGTACTTC. Its protein is CASSLRGDSYEQYF. Combining the CDR3 with reference TRBV11-1 and TRBJ2-7 gives the whole variable domain EAEVAQSPRYKITEKSQAVAFWCDPISGHATLYWYRQILGQGPELLVQFQDESVVDDSQLPKDRFSAERLKGVDSTLKIQPAELGDSAMYLCASSLRGDSYEQYFGPGTRLTVT.

The V and J genes are TRBV4-3 and TRBJ2-2; maybe TRBD1 (5 bases). The CDR3 spans 15 residues. Germline CDR1 reads LGHNA; CDR2 reads YSLEER. The V end was cut by 1 base, the J end by 3 bases, with 9 bases between. CDR3 residues: CASSQAGADTGELFF. CDR3 DNA: TGCGCCAGCAGCCAAGCTGGGGCCGACACCGGGGAGCTGTTTTTT.

This chain connects TRBV7-9 to TRBJ2-4, with 7 bases fitting TRBD1. Germline V gene data show CDR1 as SEHNR and CDR2 as FQNEAQ (reference sequence). The CDR3 contains 17 residues. The V gene end was trimmed by 5 bases and the J gene end by 1 base; junction bases not matched to a gene: 11. The CDR3 DNA sequence: TGTGCCAGCAGCCCCGCGTCGACAGGGTGGGCCAAAAACATTCAGTACTTC. Translating it yields CASSPASTGWAKNIQYF.

The V gene is TRBV27, the J gene TRBJ2-1; tentative D call: TRBD1 (6 bases). Per germline, CDR1 MNHEY and CDR2 SMNVEV (reference sequence). The CDR3 spans 13 residues. V gave up 2 bases and J gave up 7 bases, with 9 bases separating them. CDR3 amino acids: CASSLQGNNEQFF. As DNA, the CDR3 is TGTGCCAGCAGTTTACAGGGGAATAATGAGCAGTTCTTC.

The J gene is TRBJ1-1, the V gene TRBV4-1; no definite D call. V lost 0 bases to trimming and J lost 0 bases, with 8 bases between them. The CDR3 runs to 15 residues. Germline assignment: CDR1 MGHRA and CDR2 YSYEKL. The CDR3 region has the DNA TGCGCCAGCAGCCAAGATGGAAACATGAACACTGAAGCTTTCTTT. Protein product: CASSQDGNMNTEAFF.

This clone was observed once. The gene calls are TRBV19 and TRBJ2-3; D tentatively fits TRBD1 or TRBD2 (6 bases each). The germline V gene encodes CDR1 LNHDA and CDR2 SQIVND (reference sequence). The V gene lost 10 bases and the J gene lost 2 bases, with 16 bases spanning the gap. This CDR3 spans 14 amino acids. The CDR3 coding sequence is TGTGCCACCTATGGGGGGCGTAACACAGATACGCAGTATTTT. It translates to CATYGGRNTDTQYF. The full variable domain, in which reference TRBV19 and TRBJ2-3 provide the parts outside the CDR3, is DGGITQSPKYLFRKEGQNVTLSCEQNLNHDAMYWYRQDPGQGLRLIYYSQIVNDFQKGDIAEGYSVSREKKESFPLTVTSAQKNPTAFYLCATYGGRNTDTQYFGPGTRLTVL.

For the CDR3, the DNA is TGTGCCAGCACGGGCGGGGGAGTCAGGGAGCTGTTTTTT. Amino acids: CASTGGGVRELFF. This chain uses TRBV11-2 with TRBJ2-2; 7 bases are shared with TRBD2. Unmatched junction bases numbered 8, after V lost 7 bases and J lost 9 bases. The germline V gene encodes CDR1 SGHAT and CDR2 FQNNGV. The CDR3 is made up of 13 amino acids.

The rearrangement links TRBV4-2 to TRBJ1-3, with D uncertain. Trimming shortened V by 4 bases and J by 10 bases, and 11 bases separated the two germline ends. Germline-derived CDR1 and CDR2 are LGHNA and YNFKEQ. CDR3 size: 12 residues. As DNA, the CDR3 is TGTGCCAGCAGCCGCGACCTTGCTACCATATATTTT. Residues: CASSRDLATIYF.

Only a few counts were recorded for this clone. V and J are TRBV7-6 and TRBJ1-2; 7 bases align to TRBD1. The CDR3 length is 12 residues. Germline V CDR1 and CDR2: SGHVS, FNYEAQ. V gave up 5 bases and J gave up 8 bases; unmatched junction bases: 5. CDR3 DNA sequence: TGTGCCAGCAGCACGGGACAGTACGGCTACACCTTC. This encodes CASSTGQYGYTF.

J is TRBJ1-6 and V is TRBV30, with D perhaps TRBD1 (6 bases). Germline V gene sequence: CDR1 GTSNPN, CDR2 SVGIG (reference sequence). V lost 1 base and J lost 10, with 14 bases in between. This CDR3 contains 14 residues. Here the CDR3 DNA reads TGTGCCTGGAGTGAAGGGGCGCAGGGGTCACCCCTCCACTTT. It translates to CAWSEGAQGSPLHF.

This clone was found a few times. The genes are TRBV6-1 and TRBJ2-1; D uncertain. The CDR3 sequence is 15 residues long. CDR1 and CDR2 from the germline V gene are MNHNS and SASEGT. Trimming removed 3 bases at V and 4 bases at J, with 13 bases between. Here the CDR3 reads CASSDLQVPYNEQFF. DNA for the CDR3: TGTGCCAGCAGTGATCTCCAGGTACCATACAATGAGCAGTTCTTC.

J is TRBJ2-1 and V is TRBV7-2; possibly TRBD1 for D (5 bases). CDR1 is SGHTA, CDR2 FQGNSA, per germline. Trimming shortened V by 4 bases and J by 3 bases, and 7 bases separated the two germline ends. The CDR3 loop spans 13 amino acids. The CDR3 nucleotides read TGTGCCAGCAGCTCTGACAGCTACAATGAGCAGTTCTTC. It yields the protein CASSSDSYNEQFF.

CDR3 nucleotide sequence: TGTGCCAGCAGCTTGTTACAGGGACTGGAGGGCTACACCTTC. Translation gives CASSLLQGLEGYTF. The chain carries TRBV5-5 and TRBJ1-2; D is possibly TRBD1 (6 bases). V gave up 1 base and J gave up 8 bases, with 15 bases separating them. CDR1 is SGHKS, CDR2 YYEKEE, per germline (reference sequence). The CDR3 has 14 residues.

In its sample, this clone was seen once. The chain carries TRBV27 and TRBJ2-6; D may match TRBD1 or TRBD2 (5 bases each). Between the trimmed V and J ends, which lost 4 bases and 4 bases, there was a span of 17 bases. The germline V gene encodes CDR1 MNHEY and CDR2 SMNVEV (reference sequence). The CDR3 spans 17 residues. The CDR3 coding sequence is TGTGCCAGCAGTTCCGGGACGGGTCTGGGGGGGGCCAACGTCCTGACTTTC. It codes for CASSSGTGLGGANVLTF.